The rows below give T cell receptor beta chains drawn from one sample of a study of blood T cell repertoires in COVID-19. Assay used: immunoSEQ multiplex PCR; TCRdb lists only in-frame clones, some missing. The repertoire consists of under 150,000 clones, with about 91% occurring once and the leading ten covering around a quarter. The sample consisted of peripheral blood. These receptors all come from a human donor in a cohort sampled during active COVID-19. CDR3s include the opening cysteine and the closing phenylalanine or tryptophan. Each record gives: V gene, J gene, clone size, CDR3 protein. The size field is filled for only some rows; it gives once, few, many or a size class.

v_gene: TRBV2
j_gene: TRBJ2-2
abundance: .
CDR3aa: CASSEGLPGTGELFF

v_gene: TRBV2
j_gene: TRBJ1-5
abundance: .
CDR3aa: CASSEESPYSNQPQHF

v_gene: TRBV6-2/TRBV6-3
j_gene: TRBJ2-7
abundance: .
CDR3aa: CASSYPGQGKTYEQYF

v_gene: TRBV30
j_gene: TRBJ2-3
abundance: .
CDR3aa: CAWSVLAGGWADTQYF

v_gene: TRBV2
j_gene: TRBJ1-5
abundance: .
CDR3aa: CASREAANQPQHF

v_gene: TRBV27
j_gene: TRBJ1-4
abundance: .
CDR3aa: CASSLDRVNEKLFF

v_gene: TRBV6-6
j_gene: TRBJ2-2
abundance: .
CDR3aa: CASSYSSGASGELFF

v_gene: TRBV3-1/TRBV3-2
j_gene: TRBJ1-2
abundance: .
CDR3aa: CASSPYPGQSVYTF

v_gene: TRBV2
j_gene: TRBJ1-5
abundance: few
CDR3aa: CASSEGGTGGVSNQPQHF

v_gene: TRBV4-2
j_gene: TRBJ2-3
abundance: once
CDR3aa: CASSQVGASTDTQYF

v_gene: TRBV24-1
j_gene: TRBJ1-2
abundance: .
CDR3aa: CATLKPGNYGYTF

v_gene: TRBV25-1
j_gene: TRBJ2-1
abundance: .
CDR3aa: CASTFGTSGHNEQFF

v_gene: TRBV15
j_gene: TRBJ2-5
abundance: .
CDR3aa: CATSRGVQETQYF

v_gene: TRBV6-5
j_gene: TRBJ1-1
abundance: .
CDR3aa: CASSHDLDRVEAFF

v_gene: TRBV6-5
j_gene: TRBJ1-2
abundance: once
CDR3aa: CATQRDRGNYGYTF

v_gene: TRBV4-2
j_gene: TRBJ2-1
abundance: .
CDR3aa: CASSRAGGADEQFF

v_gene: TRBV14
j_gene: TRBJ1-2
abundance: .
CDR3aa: CASSQRGYTF

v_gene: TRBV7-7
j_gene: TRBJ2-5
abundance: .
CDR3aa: CASSLGSLTTQYF

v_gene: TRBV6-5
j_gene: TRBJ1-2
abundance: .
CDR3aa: CASKDRGLNGYTF

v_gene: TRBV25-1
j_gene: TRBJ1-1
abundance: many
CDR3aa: CASSGYYRGTEAFF

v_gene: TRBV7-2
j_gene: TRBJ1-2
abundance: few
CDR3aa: CASSLEGGRSYGYTF